The following is a TCR beta chain sequence with its context. This sample was included in a study of blood T cell repertoires in COVID-19. In the study overall: Donors in the United States, Italy and Spain gave samples during acute or convalescent COVID-19. T cells, B-cell-depleted T cells, or PBMCs provided the cDNA or gDNA that served as material.

In the original workflow: For nucleated cells, counts were estimated from reference gene primer amplification. Sequencing was performed with immunoSEQ multiplex PCR; in TCRdb, only in-frame clones are kept and a portion is missing. The DNA gave D and trimming, while V, J and clone size come from that table. The sample includes 150,000 or so clones, 75% to 80% of them seen just once. Germline V gives CDR1 SSHAT, CDR2 FNYEAQ (reference sequence). The V end lost 3 bases, the J end lost 4 bases, and 13 bases lay between the germline ends. This CDR3 contains 15 residues. Sequencing was done on a sample of peripheral blood. This TCR derives from an elderly man with acute or convalescent COVID-19. The J gene is TRBJ2-1, the V gene TRBV7-7; D may be TRBD2 (6 bases). The CDR3 loop reads CASSLGGDTYNEQFF. DNA for the CDR3: TGTGCCAGCAGCTTGGGCGGGGATACTTACAATGAGCAGTTCTTC.